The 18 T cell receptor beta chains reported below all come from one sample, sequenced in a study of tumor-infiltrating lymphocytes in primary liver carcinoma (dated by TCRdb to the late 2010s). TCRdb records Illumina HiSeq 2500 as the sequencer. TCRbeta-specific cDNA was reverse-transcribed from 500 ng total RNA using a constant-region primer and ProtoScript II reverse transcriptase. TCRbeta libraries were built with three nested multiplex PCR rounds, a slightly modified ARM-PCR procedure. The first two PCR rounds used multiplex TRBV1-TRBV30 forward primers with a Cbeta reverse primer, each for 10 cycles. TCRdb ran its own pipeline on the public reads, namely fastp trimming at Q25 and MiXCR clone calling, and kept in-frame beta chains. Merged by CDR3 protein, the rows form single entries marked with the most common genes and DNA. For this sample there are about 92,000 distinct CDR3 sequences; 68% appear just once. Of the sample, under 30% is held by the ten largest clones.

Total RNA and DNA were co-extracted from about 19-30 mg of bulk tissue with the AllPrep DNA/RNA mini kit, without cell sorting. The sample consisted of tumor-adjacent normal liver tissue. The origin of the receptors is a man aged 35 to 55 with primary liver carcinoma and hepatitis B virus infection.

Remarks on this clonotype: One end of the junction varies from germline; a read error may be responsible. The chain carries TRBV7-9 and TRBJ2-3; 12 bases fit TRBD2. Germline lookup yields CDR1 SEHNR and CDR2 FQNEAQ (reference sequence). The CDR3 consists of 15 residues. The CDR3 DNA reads TGTGCCAGCAGCCGACTAGCGGGAGCCACAGATACGCAGTACTTT. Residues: CASSRLAGATDTQYF.

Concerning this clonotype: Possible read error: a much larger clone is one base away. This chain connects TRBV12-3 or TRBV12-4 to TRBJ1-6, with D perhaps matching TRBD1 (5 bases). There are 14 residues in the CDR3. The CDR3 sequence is CTSSFGGAYSPLHF. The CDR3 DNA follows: TGTACCAGCAGTTTTGGGGGAGCGTATTCACCCCTCCACTTT.

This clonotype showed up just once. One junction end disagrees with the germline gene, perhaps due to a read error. The CDR3 nucleotides read TGTGACAGCAGAAGGAGCTCCTACGAGCGGTACTTC. Protein sequence: CDSRRSSYERYF. The V and J genes are TRBV11-2 and TRBJ2-7; D is unresolved. The CDR3 is 12 amino acids. Germline V CDR1 and CDR2: SGHAT, FQNNGV.

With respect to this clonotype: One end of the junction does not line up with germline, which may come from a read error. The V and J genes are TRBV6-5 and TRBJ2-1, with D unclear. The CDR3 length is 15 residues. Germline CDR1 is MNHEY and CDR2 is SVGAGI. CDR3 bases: TGTGGCAGCAGTTACCAGACTGCTACCTACAATGAGCAGTTCTTC. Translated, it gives CGSSYQTATYNEQFF.

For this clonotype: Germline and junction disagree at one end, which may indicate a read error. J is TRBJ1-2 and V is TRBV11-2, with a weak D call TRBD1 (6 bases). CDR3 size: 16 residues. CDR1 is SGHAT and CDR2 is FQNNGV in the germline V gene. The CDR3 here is CASSLGLIGGAHGHTF. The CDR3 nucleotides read TGTGCCAGCAGCTTAGGTCTAATAGGGGGGGCCCATGGCCACACCTTC. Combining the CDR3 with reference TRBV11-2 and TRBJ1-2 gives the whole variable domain EAGVAQSPRYKIIEKRQSVAFWCNPISGHATLYWYQQILGQGPKLLIQFQNNGVVDDSQLPKDRFSAERLKGVDSTLKIQPAKLEDSAVYLCASSLGLIGGAHGHTFGSGTRLTVV.

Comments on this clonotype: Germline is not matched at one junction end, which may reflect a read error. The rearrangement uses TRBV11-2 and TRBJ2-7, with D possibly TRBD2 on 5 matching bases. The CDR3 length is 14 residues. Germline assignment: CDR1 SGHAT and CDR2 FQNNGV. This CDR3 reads CSSSLQRGAVVQYF. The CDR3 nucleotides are TGTTCCAGCAGCCTCCAACGGGGTGCGGTTGTGCAGTACTTC.

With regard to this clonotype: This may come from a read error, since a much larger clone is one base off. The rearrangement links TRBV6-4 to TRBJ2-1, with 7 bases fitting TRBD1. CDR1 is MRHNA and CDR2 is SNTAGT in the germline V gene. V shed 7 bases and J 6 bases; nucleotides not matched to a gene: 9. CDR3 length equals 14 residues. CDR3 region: CASKPGQNFNEQFF. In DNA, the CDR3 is TGTGCCAGCAAACCGGGACAGAACTTCAATGAGCAGTTCTTC.

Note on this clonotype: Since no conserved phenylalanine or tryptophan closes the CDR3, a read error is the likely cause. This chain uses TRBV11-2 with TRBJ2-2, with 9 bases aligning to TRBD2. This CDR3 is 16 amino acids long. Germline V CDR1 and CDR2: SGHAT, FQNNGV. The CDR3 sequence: CASSLVTLAGTGELFY. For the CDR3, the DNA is TGTGCCAGCAGCTTAGTGACGCTAGCGGGAACCGGGGAACTGTTTTAT.

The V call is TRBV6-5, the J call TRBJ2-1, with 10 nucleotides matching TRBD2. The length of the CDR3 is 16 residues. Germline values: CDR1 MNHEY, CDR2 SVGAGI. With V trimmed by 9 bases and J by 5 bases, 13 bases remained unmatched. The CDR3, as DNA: TGTGCCAGTAGTACCTCACTAGCGGGACCCAACAATGAGCAGTTCTTC. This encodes CASSTSLAGPNNEQFF.

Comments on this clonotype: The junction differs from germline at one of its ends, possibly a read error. As DNA, the CDR3 is TGTGCCAGCAGATCCCTGGACTCGGTCCATCAAGAGGCCCAGTACTTC. It translates to CASRSLDSVHQEAQYF. This chain connects TRBV11-2 to TRBJ2-5, with D perhaps matching TRBD2 (5 bases). The CDR3 extends over 16 amino acids. CDR1 and CDR2 from the germline V gene are SGHAT and FQNNGV. The variable domain in full, completed from reference TRBV11-2 and TRBJ2-5, reads EAGVAQSPRYKIIEKRQSVAFWCNPISGHATLYWYQQILGQGPKLLIQFQNNGVVDDSQLPKDRFSAERLKGVDSTLKIQPAKLEDSAVYLCASRSLDSVHQEAQYFGPGTRLLVL.

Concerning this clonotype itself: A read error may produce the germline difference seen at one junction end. The CDR3 region is CASSLLVADHRDTQYF. DNA of the CDR3: TGTGCTAGCAGCTTATTGGTAGCGGATCATCGGGATACGCAGTATTTT. The chain combines TRBV11-2 with TRBJ2-3, with D maybe TRBD2 (6 bases). CDR3 size: 16 residues. Germline CDR1 is SGHAT and CDR2 is FQNNGV.

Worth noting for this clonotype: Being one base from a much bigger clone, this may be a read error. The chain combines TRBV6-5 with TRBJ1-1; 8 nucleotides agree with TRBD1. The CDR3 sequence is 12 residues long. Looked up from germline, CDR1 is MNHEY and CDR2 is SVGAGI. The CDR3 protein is CVSSDRGGEAFF. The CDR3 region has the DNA TGTGTCAGCAGTGACAGGGGAGGTGAAGCTTTCTTT.

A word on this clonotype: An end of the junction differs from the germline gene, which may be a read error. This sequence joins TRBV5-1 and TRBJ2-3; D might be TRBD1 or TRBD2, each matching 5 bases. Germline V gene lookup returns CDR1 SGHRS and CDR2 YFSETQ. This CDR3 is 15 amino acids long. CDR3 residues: CASSSRDGYTDTQYF. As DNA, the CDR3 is TGCGCCAGTAGCTCCCGGGACGGGTACACAGATACGCAGTATTTT.

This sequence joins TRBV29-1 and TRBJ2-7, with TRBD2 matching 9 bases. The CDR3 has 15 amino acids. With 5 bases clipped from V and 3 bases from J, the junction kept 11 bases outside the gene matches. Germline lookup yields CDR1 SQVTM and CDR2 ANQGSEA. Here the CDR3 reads CSVRLAVGSCYEQYF. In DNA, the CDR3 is TGCAGCGTTCGACTAGCGGTAGGTTCTTGCTACGAGCAGTACTTC.

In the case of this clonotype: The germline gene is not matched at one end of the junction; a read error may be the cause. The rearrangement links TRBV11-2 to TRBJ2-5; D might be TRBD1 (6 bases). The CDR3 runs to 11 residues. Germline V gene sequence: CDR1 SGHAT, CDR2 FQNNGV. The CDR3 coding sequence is TGTGCCAGCAGGGGACAAGGGACCCAGTACTTC. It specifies CASRGQGTQYF.

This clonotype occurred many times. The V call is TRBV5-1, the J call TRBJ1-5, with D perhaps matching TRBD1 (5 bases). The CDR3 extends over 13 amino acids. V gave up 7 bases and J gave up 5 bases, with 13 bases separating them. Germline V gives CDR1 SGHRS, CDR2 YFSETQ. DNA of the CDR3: TGCGCCAGCTCCGGGACTCCTGATCAGCCCCAGCATTTT. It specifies CASSGTPDQPQHF.

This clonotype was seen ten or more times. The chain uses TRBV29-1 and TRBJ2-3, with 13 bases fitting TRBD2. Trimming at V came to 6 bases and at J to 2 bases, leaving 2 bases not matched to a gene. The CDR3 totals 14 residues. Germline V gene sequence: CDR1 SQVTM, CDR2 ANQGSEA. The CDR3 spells CSVGLAGDTDTQYF. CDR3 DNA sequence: TGCAGCGTCGGACTAGCGGGAGACACAGATACGCAGTATTTT.

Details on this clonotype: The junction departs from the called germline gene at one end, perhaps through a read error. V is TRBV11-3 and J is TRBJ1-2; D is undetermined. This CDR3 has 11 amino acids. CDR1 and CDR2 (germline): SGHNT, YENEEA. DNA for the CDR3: TGTGCCAGTAGCTCCGTATGTAGCTACACCTTC. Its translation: CASSSVCSYTF.